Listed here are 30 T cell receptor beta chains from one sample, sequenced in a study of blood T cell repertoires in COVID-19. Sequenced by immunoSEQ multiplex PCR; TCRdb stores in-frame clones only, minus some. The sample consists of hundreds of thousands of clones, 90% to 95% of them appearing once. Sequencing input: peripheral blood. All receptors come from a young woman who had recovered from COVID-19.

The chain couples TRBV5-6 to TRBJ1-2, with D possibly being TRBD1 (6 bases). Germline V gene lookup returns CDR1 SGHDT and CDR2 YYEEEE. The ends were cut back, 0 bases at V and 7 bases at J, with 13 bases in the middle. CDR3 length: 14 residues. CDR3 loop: CASSLAGGAVGYTF. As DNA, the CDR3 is TGTGCCAGCAGCTTGGCGGGGGGCGCGGTTGGCTACACCTTC.

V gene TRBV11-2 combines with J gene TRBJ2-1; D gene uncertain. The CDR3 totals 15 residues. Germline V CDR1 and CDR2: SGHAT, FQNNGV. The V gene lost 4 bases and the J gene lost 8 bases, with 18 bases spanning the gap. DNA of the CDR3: TGTGCCAGCAGCTCCGACATACTTGTGCTCCATGAGCAGTTCTTC. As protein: CASSSDILVLHEQFF.

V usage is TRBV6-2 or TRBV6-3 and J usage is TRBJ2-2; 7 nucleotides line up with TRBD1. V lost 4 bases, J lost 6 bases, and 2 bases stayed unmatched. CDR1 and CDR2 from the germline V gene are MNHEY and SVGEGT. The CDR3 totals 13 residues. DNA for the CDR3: TGTGCCAGCAGTTTAACAGGGGCCGGGGAGCTGTTTTTT. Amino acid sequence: CASSLTGAGELFF.

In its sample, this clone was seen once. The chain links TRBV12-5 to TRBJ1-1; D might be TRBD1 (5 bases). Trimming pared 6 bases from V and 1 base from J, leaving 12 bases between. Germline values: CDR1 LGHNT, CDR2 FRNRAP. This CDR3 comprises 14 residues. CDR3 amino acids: CASGRVWSNTEAFF. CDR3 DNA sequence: TGTGCTAGTGGCAGGGTCTGGTCGAACACTGAAGCTTTCTTT.

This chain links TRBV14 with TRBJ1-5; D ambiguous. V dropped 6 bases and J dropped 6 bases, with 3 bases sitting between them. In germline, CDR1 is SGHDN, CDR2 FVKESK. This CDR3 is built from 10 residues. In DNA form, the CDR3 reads TGTGCCAGCAGTCTTCAGCCCCAGCATTTT. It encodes CASSLQPQHF. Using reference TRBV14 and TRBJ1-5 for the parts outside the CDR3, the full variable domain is EAGVTQFPSHSVIEKGQTVTLRCDPISGHDNLYWYRRVMGKEIKFLLHFVKESKQDESGMPNNRFLAERTGGTYSTLKVQPAELEDSGVYFCASSLQPQHFGDGTRLSIL.

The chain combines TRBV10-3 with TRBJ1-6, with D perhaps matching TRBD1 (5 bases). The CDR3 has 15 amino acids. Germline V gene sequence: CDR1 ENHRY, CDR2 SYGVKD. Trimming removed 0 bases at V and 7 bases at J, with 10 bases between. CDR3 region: CAISESGGGNSPLHF. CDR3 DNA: TGTGCCATCAGTGAGTCGGGGGGTGGGAATTCACCCCTCCACTTT.

The CDR3 nucleotides read TGTGCCAGCAGCCCAGGCGGGGGTCGCTCTGTGCATGAGCAGTTCTTC. Translated: CASSPGGGRSVHEQFF. V gene TRBV5-4 combines with J gene TRBJ2-1; 7 bases line up with TRBD2. Germline CDR1 reads SGHNT; CDR2 reads YYREEE (reference sequence). V lost 4 bases to trimming and J lost 8 bases; unmatched junction nucleotides: 15. The CDR3 sequence is 16 residues long. The full variable domain, rest sourced from reference TRBV5-4 and TRBJ2-1, is ETGVTQSPTHLIKTRGQQVTLRCSSQSGHNTVSWYQQALGQGPQFIFQYYREEENGRGNFPPRFSGLQFPNYSSELNVNALELDDSALYLCASSPGGGRSVHEQFFGPGTRLTVL.

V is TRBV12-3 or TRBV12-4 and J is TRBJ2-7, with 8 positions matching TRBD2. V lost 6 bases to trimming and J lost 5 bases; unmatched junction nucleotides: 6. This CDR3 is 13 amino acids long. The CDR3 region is CASSPTGGHEQYV. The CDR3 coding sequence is TGTGCCAGCAGCCCAACGGGGGGGCACGAGCAGTACGTC.

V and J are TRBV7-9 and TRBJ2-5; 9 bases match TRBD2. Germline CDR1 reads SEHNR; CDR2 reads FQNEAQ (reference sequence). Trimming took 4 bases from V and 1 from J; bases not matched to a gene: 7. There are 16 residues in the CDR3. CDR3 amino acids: CASSSRVAGVQETQYF. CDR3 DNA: TGTGCCAGCAGCTCCCGGGTAGCGGGGGTCCAAGAGACCCAGTACTTC.

The CDR3 nucleotides read TGTGCCAGCGGATTTCCCGGGACACTTTATGGCTACACCTTC. This gives the protein CASGFPGTLYGYTF. The V and J genes are TRBV6-5 and TRBJ1-2; D is possibly TRBD1 (6 bases). The CDR3 extends over 14 amino acids. Germline CDR1 reads MNHEY; CDR2 reads SVGAGI. V was pared by 8 bases and J by 5 bases, with 18 bases between.

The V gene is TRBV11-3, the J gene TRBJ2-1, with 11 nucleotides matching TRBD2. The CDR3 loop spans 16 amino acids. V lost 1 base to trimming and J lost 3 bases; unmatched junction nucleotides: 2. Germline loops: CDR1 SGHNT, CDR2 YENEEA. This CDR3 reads CASSLAGTSGYNEQFF. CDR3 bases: TGTGCCAGCAGCTTAGCTGGGACTAGCGGCTACAATGAGCAGTTCTTC.

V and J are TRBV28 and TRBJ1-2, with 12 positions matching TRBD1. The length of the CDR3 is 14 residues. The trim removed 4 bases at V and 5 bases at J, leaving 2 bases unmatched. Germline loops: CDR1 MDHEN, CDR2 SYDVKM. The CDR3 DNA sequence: TGTGCCAGCAGTTCGGGACAGGGGGCTTATGGCTACACCTTC. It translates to CASSSGQGAYGYTF.

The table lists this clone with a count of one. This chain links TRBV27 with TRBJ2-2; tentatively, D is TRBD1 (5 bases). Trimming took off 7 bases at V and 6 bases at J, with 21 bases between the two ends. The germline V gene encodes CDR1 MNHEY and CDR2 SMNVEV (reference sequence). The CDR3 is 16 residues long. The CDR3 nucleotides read TGTGCCAGCACCAACAAGGGGCACCGTAAGGCCGGGGAGCTGTTTTTT. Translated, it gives CASTNKGHRKAGELFF.

The CDR3 spells CASSLGLAGAGELFF. In DNA, the CDR3 is TGTGCCAGCAGCTTGGGACTAGCGGGAGCCGGGGAGCTGTTTTTT. The chain combines TRBV5-4 with TRBJ2-2; 12 bases are a match to TRBD2. The CDR3 sequence is 15 residues long. Germline CDR1 reads SGHNT; CDR2 reads YYREEE (reference sequence). V trimming: 0 bases; J trimming: 6 bases; junction bases outside the gene matches: 0.

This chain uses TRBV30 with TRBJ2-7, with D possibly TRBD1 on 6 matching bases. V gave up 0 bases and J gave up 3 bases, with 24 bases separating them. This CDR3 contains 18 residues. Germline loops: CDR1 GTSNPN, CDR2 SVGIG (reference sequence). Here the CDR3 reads CAWSVLPRTGNIDYEQYV. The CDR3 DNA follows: TGTGCCTGGAGTGTACTTCCCCGTACAGGGAACATTGACTACGAGCAGTACGTC.

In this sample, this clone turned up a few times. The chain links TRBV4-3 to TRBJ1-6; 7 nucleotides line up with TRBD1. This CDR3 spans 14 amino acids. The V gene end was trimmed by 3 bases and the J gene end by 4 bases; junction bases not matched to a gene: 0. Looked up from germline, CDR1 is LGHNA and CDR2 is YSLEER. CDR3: CASSQGQYNSPLHF. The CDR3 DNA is TGCGCCAGCAGCCAGGGACAGTATAATTCACCCCTCCACTTT.

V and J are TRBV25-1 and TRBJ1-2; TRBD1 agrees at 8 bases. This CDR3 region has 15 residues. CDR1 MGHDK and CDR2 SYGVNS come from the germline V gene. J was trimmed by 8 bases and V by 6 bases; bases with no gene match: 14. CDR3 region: CASRNTRDRLGGYTF. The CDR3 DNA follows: TGTGCCAGCAGAAATACCCGGGACAGGCTGGGAGGCTACACCTTC.

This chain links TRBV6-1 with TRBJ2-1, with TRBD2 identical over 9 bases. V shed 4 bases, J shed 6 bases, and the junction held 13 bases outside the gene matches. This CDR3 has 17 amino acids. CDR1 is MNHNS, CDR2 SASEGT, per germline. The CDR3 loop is CASSAWHLAGSPNEQFF. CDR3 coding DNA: TGTGCCAGCAGTGCGTGGCATCTAGCGGGATCCCCCAATGAGCAGTTCTTC.

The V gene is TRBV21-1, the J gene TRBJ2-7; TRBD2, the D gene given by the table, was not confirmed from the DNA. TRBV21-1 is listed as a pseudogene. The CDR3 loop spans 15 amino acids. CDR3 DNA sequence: TGTGCCAGCAGCAAAGTCCGGCGGGAGGGCTACGAGCAGTACGTC. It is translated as CASSKVRREGYEQYV.

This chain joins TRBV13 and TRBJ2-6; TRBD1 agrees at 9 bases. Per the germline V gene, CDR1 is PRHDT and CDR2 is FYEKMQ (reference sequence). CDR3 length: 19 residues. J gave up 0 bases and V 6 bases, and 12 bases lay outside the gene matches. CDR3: CASSKTRDRAGSGANVLTF. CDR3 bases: TGTGCCAGCAGTAAAACCCGGGACAGGGCGGGCTCTGGGGCCAACGTCCTGACTTTC.

The CDR3: CSVDGGTGGRKYF. Here the CDR3 DNA reads TGCAGCGTTGATGGGGGGACAGGCGGGAGAAAGTACTTC. V usage is TRBV29-1 and J usage is TRBJ2-5; a possible D gene is TRBD1 (8 bases). Germline V gene sequence: CDR1 SQVTM, CDR2 ANQGSEA. Trimming left V 3 bases short and J 12 bases short, with 20 bases between. The CDR3 loop spans 13 amino acids.

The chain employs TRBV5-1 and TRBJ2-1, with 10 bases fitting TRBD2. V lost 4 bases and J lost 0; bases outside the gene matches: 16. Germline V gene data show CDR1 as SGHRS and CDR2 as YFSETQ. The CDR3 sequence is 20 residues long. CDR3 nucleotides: TGCGCCAGCAGCGACGACTCGGCTAGCGGGGGCTTCAGCTCCTACAATGAGCAGTTCTTC. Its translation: CASSDDSASGGFSSYNEQFF.

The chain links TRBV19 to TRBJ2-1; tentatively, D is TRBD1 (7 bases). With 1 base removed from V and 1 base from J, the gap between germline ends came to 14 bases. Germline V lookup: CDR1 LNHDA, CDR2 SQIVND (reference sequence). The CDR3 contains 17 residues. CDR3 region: CASSIAGGSLSYNEQFF. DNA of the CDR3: TGTGCCAGTAGTATAGCAGGGGGGTCTTTGTCCTACAATGAGCAGTTCTTC. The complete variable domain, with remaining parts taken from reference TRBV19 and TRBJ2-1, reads DGGITQSPKYLFRKEGQNVTLSCEQNLNHDAMYWYRQDPGQGLRLIYYSQIVNDFQKGDIAEGYSVSREKKESFPLTVTSAQKNPTAFYLCASSIAGGSLSYNEQFFGPGTRLTVL.

CDR3 amino acids: CASSSAITSTDTQYF. The CDR3 DNA sequence: TGTGCCAGTAGCAGCGCGATAACTAGCACAGATACGCAGTATTTT. The chain couples TRBV19 to TRBJ2-3; D unresolved. Trimming left V 6 bases short and J 0 bases short, with 13 bases between. The CDR3 contains 15 residues. In germline, CDR1 is LNHDA, CDR2 SQIVND (reference sequence).

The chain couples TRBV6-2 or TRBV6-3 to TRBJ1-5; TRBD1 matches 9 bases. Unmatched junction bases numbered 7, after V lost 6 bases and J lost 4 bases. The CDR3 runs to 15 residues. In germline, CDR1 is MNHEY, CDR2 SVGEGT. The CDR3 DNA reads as TGTGCCAGCAGCCCTAGACAGGGGGTGAATCAGCCCCAGCATTTT. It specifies CASSPRQGVNQPQHF.

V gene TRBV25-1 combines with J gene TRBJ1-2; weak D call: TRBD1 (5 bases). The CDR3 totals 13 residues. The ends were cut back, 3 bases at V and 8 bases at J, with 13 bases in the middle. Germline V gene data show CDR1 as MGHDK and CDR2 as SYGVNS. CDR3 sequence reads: CASSEGGRSGYTF. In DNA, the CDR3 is TGTGCCAGCAGTGAGGGGGGACGGAGCGGCTACACCTTC.

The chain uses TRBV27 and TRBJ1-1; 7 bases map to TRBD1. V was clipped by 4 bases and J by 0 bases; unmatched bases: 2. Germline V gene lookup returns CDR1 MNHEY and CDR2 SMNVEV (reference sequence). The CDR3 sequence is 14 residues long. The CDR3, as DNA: TGTGCCAGCAGTTGGGACAGTTTGAACACTGAAGCTTTCTTT. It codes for CASSWDSLNTEAFF.

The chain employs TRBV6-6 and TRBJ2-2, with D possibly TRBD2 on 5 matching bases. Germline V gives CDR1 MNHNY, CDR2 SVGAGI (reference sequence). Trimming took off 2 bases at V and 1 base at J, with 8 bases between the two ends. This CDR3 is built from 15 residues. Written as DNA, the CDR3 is TGTGCCAGCAGTTACGGCGGGTGGAACACCGGGGAGCTGTTTTTT. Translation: CASSYGGWNTGELFF.

The CDR3 nucleotides read TGTGCCAGCAGCTTGGCTCCCGGGAACACCGGGGAGCTGTTTTTT. Its protein is CASSLAPGNTGELFF. The chain carries TRBV5-5 and TRBJ2-2; D remains unclear. The germline V gene encodes CDR1 SGHKS and CDR2 YYEKEE (reference sequence). The ends were cut back, 0 bases at V and 1 base at J, with 7 bases in the middle. CDR3 length equals 15 residues.

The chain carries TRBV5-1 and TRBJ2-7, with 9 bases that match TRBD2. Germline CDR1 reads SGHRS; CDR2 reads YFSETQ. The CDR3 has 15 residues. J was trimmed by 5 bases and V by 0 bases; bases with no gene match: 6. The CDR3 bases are TGCGCCAGCAGCTTGGGCGGGAGGGCCAGGGACGAGCAGTACGTC. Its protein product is CASSLGGRARDEQYV.